This T cell receptor beta chain was observed in a study of control samples from healthy donors and cancer patients. Clones were sequenced by immunoSEQ multiplex PCR, and TCRdb holds only the in-frame ones, with some missing. The data hold some 150,000 clones, with roughly nine tenths observed a single time. This CDR3 comprises 11 residues. Trimming stripped 3 bases from V and 10 bases from J, with 9 bases between. Germline assignment: CDR1 MGHDK and CDR2 SYGVNS. The sequence was obtained from a man aged 18 to 30 in good health. This sequence joins TRBV25-1 and TRBJ1-1, with D uncertain. Material: blood. This CDR3 is CASSDGNVAFF. The DNA for the CDR3 is TGTGCCAGCAGTGATGGGAATGTAGCTTTCTTT.